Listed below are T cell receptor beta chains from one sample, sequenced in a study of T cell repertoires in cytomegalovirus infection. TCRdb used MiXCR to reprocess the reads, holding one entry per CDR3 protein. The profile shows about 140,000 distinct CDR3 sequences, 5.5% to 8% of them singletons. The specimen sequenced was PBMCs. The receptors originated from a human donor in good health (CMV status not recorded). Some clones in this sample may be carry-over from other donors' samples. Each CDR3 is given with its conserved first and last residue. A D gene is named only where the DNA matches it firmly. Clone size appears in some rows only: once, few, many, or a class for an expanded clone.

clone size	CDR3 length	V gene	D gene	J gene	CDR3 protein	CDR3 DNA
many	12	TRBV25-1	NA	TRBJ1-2	CASSFTDYGYTF	TGTGCCAGCAGTTTTACCGACTATGGCTACACCTTC
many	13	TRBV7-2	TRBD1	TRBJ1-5	CASSVDRGQPQHF	TGTGCCAGCAGCGTGGACAGGGGACAGCCCCAGCATTTT
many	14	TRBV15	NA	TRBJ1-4	CATSREYLNEKLFF	TGTGCCACCAGCAGAGAATATTTGAATGAAAAACTGTTTTTT
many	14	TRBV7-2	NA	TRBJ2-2	CASSLGPFTGELFF	TGTGCCAGCAGCTTAGGACCGTTCACCGGGGAGCTGTTTTTT
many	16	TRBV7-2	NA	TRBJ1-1	CASSPRGGNRDTEAFF	TGTGCCAGCAGCCCCCGGGGAGGTAATCGGGACACTGAAGCTTTCTTT
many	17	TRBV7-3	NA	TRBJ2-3	CASSPNPPGSSTDTQYF	TGTGCCAGCAGCCCAAACCCACCGGGGAGTAGCACAGATACGCAGTATTTT
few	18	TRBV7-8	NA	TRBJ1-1	CASSFYTGTGRGNTEAFF	TGTGCCAGCAGCTTCTACACAGGGACGGGACGGGGGAACACTGAAGCTTTCTTT
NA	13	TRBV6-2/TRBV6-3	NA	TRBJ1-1	CASSYFRNTEAFF	TGTGCCAGCAGTTACTTCCGGAACACTGAAGCTTTCTTT
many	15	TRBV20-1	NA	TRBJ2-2	CSARDARILTGELFF	TGCAGTGCTAGAGATGCTAGAATATTAACCGGGGAGCTGTTTTTT
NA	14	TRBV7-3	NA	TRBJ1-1	CASSLMEGGTEAFF	TGTGCCAGCAGCTTAATGGAAGGAGGGACTGAAGCTTTCTTT
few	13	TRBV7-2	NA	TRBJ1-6	CASSFAKGSPLHF	TGTGCCAGCAGCTTTGCGAAAGGGTCACCCCTCCACTTT
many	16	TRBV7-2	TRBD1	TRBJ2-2	CASRKTGRSNTGELFF	TGTGCCAGCAGAAAGACAGGGCGTTCGAACACCGGGGAGCTGTTTTTT
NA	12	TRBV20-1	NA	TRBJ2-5	CSARGSGQTQYF	TGCAGTGCTAGAGGCAGTGGCCAGACCCAGTACTTC
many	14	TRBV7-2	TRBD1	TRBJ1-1	CASSRQGLNTEAFF	TGTGCCAGCAGCCGACAGGGATTAAACACTGAAGCTTTCTTT
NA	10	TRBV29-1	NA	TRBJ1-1	CSGTQEEAFF	TGCAGCGGTACACAGGAGGAAGCTTTCTTT
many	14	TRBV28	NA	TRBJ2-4	CASRGGPAKNIQYF	TGTGCCAGCAGGGGGGGGCCAGCCAAAAACATTCAGTACTTC
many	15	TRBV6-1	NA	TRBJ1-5	CASSEGFWGHQPQHF	TGTGCCAGCAGTGAAGGATTTTGGGGGCATCAGCCCCAGCATTTT
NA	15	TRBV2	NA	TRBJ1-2	CASRVREGPSLGYTF	TGTGCCAGCAGGGTCCGGGAGGGGCCCTCCTTGGGCTACACCTTC
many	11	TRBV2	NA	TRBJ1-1	CASQGWQEAFF	TGTGCCTCCCAGGGGTGGCAGGAGGCTTTCTTT
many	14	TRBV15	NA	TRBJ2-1	CATSRDLGSWGQFF	TGTGCCACCAGCAGAGATCTGGGGTCATGGGGGCAGTTCTTC
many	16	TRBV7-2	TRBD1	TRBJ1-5	CASSPPGQGINQPQHF	TGTGCCAGCAGCCCCCCGGGACAGGGGATCAATCAGCCCCAGCATTTT
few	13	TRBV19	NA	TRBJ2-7	CASSGDPPYEQYF	TGTGCCAGTAGCGGGGATCCCCCCTACGAGCAGTACTTC
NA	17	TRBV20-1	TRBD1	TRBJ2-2	CSARGGQGSAAGGELFF	TGCAGTGCTAGAGGTGGACAGGGGTCGGCTGCGGGCGGGGAGCTGTTTTTT
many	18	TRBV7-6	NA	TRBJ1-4	CASSLRGGRPATNEKLFF	TGTGCCAGCAGCTTAAGGGGAGGAAGGCCAGCAACTAATGAAAAACTGTTTTTT